This T cell receptor (beta chain) derives from a study of T cell responses to AZD1222 COVID-19 vaccine. Turning to the study itself: Analyses pooled second doses at about 4 or about 12 weeks.

In regard to this clone: No antigen is known for it.

Points from the study as a whole: White British ancestry dominated among donors, who included more females, and clonal diversity was possibly underestimated.

Some clones are missing from TCRdb's copy, which holds only in-frame ones; the method was immunoSEQ multiplex PCR. The table includes roughly 81,000 clones, approximately 88% detected once. With V trimmed by 5 bases and J by 7 bases, 5 bases remained unmatched. Germline CDR1 reads ENHRY; CDR2 reads SYGVKD. The CDR3 loop spans 14 amino acids. Specimen: peripheral blood, collected on day 0 of AZD1222 vaccination. V usage is TRBV10-3 and J usage is TRBJ2-1; 10 bases align to TRBD2. This clonotype was sampled from an adult in good health. The CDR3: CAISPSSGGNEQFF. The DNA of the CDR3 is TGTGCCATCAGTCCCTCTAGCGGGGGAAATGAGCAGTTCTTC.